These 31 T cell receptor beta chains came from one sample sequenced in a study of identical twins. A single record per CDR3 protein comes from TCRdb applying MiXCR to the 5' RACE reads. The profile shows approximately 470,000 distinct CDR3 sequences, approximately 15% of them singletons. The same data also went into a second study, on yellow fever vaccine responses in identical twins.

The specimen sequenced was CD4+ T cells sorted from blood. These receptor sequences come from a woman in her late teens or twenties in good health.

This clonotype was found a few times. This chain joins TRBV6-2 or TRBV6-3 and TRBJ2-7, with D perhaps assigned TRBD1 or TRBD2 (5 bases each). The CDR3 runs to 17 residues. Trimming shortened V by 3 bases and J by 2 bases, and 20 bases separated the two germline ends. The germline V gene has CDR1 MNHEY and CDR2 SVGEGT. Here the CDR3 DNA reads TGTGCCAGCAGTTATCCTGTACTCTCCGGGGCACCCTACGAGCAGTACTTC. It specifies CASSYPVLSGAPYEQYF.

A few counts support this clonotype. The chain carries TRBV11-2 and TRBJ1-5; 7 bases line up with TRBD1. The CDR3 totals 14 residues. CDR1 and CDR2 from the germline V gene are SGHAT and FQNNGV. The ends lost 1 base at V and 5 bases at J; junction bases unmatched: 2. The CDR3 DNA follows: TGTGCCAGCAGCTTAGCCAGGGGGGATCAGCCCCAGCATTTT. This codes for CASSLARGDQPQHF.

This chain's CDR3 is CASSLYVGLAAEGGSYNEQFF. In DNA, the CDR3 is TGTGCCAGCAGTTTATACGTAGGACTAGCGGCGGAGGGGGGCTCCTACAATGAGCAGTTCTTC. This chain uses TRBV28 with TRBJ2-1; 10 nucleotides agree with TRBD2. From germline, CDR1 is MDHEN and CDR2 SYDVKM. V lost 1 base and J lost 0; bases outside the gene matches: 15. CDR3 size: 21 residues.

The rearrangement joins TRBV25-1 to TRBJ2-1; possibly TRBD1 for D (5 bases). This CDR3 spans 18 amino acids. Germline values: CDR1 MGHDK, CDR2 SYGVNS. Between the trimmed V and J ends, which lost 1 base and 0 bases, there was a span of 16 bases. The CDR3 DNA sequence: TGTGCCAGCAGTGAATTGGACGGCAAGGGGCCCTCCTACAATGAGCAGTTCTTC. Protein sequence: CASSELDGKGPSYNEQFF.

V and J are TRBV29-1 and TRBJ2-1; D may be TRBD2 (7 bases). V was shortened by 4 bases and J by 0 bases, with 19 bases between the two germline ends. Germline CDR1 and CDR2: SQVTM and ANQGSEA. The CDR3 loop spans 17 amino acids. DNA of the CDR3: TGCAGCGTTGCGGTAACCTCGGGGGGCCTCTCCTACAATGAGCAGTTCTTC. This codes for CSVAVTSGGLSYNEQFF.

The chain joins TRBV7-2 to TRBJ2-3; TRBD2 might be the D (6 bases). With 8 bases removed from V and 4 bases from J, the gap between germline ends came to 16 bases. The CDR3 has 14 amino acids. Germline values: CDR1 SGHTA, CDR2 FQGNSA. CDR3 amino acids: CASGRDRSADTQYF. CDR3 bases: TGTGCCAGCGGGCGGGATAGGTCAGCAGATACGCAGTATTTT.

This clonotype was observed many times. In nucleotides, the CDR3 is TGTGCCAGCAGTTCCTCCGGGCTCACTTACGAGCAGTACTTC. Its protein is CASSSSGLTYEQYF. The gene calls are TRBV28 and TRBJ2-7; D not resolved. This CDR3 has 14 amino acids. CDR1 and CDR2 (germline): MDHEN, SYDVKM. Trimming took 4 bases from V and 4 from J, leaving 14 bases between them.

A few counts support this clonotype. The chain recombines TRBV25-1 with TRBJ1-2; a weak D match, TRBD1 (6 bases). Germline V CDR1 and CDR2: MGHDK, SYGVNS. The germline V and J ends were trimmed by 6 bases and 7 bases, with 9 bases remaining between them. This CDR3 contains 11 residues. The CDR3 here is CASRAGVGYTF. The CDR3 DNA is TGTGCCAGCAGGGCAGGGGTTGGCTACACCTTC.

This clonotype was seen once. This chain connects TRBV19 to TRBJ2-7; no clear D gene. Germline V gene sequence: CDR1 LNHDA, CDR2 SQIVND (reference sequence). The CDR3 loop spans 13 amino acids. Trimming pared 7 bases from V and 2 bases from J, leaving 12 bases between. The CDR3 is CASMSLGTYEQYF. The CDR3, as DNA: TGTGCCAGTATGAGCCTTGGAACCTACGAGCAGTACTTC.

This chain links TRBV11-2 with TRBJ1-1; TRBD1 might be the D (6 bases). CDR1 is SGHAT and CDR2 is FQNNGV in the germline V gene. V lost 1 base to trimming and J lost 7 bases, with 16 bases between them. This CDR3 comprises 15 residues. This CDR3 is CASSLGYRDTGEAFF. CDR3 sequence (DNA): TGTGCCAGCAGCTTAGGATACCGGGACACGGGTGAAGCTTTCTTT.

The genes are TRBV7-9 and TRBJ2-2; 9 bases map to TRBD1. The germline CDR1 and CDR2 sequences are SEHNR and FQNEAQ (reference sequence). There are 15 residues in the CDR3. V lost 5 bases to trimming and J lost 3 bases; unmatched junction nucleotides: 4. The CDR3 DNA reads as TGTGCCAGCAGCGTGGGACAGGGCGACACCGGGGAGCTGTTTTTT. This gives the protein CASSVGQGDTGELFF.

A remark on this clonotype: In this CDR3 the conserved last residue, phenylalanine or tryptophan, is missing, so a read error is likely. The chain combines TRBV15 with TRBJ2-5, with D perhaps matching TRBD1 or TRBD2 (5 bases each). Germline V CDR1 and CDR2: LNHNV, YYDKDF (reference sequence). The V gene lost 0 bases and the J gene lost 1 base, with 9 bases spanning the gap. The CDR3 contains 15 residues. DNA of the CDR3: TGTGCCACCAGCAGAGACGGGGCGCGCCAAGAGACCCAGTACTCC. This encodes CATSRDGARQETQYS.

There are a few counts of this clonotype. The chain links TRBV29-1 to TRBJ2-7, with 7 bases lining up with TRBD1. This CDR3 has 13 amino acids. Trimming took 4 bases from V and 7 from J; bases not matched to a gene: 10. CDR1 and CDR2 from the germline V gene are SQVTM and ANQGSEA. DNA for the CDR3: TGCAGCGTTGGTCCTGTAGGGGGCTATGAGCAGTACTTC. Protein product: CSVGPVGGYEQYF.

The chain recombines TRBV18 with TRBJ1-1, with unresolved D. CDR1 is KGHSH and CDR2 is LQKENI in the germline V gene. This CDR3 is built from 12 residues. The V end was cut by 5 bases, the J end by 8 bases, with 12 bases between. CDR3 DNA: TGTGCCAGCTCAGCCCTTTTTCAGGAAGCTTTCTTT. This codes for CASSALFQEAFF.

The CDR3 nucleotides read TGTGCCAGCAGTTACCCCTCGACGGGTCGAAATGAGCAGTTCTTC. Translating gives CASSYPSTGRNEQFF. The chain has TRBV6-2 or TRBV6-3 and TRBJ2-1; D remains unclear. The V end was cut by 2 bases, the J end by 7 bases, with 15 bases between. The germline gives CDR1 MNHEY, CDR2 SVGEGT. The CDR3 is 15 residues long.

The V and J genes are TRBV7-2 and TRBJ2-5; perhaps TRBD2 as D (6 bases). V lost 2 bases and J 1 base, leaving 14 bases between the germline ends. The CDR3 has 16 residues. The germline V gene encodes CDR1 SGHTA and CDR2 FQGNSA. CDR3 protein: CASSLSAAGIQETQYF. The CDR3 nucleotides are TGTGCCAGCAGCTTATCGGCGGCGGGGATCCAAGAGACCCAGTACTTC.

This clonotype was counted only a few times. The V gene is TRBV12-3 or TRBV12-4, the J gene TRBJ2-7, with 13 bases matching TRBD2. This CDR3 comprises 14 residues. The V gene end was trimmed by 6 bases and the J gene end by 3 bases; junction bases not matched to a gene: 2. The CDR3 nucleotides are TGTGCCAGCAGGACTAGCGGGGGGCACTACGAGCAGTACTTC. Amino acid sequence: CASRTSGGHYEQYF.

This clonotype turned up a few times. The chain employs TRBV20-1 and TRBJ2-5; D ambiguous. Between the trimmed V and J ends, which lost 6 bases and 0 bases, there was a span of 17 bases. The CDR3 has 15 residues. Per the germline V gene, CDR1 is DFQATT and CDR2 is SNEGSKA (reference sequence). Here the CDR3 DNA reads TGCAGTGCCCCACGGTCCGGTAGGAACCAAGAGACCCAGTACTTC. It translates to CSAPRSGRNQETQYF.

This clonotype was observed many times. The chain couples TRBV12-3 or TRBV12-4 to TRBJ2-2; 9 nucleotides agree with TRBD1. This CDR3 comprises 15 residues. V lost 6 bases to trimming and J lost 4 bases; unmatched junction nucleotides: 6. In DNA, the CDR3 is TGTGCCAGCAGCGGACAGGGGAGTATCACCGGGGAGCTGTTTTTT. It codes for CASSGQGSITGELFF.

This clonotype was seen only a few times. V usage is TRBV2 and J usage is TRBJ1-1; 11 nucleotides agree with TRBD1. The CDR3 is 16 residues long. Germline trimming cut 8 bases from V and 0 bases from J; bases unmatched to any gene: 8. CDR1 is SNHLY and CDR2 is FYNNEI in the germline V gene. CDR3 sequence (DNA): TGTGCCAGCGGGACAGGGGGGAGTCCCGTGAACACTGAAGCTTTCTTT. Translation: CASGTGGSPVNTEAFF.

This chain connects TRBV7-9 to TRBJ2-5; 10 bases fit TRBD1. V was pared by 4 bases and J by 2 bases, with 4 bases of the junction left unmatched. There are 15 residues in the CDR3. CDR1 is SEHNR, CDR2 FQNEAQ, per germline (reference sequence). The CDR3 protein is CASSSGQGQQETQYF. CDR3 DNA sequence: TGTGCCAGCAGCTCGGGACAGGGGCAACAAGAGACCCAGTACTTC.

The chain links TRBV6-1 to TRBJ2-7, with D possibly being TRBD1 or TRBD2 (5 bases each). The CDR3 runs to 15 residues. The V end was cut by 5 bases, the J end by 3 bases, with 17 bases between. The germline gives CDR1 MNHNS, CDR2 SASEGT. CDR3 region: CASSRGWGSDYEQYF. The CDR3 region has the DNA TGTGCCAGCAGTCGGGGATGGGGGTCCGACTACGAGCAGTACTTC.

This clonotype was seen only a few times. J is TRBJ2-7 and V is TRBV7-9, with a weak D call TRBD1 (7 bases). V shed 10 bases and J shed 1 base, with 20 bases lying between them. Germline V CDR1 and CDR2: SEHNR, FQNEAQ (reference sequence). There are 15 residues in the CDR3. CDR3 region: CATQRAGQVSYEQYF. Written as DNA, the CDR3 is TGTGCCACCCAGCGGGCCGGACAGGTTTCCTACGAGCAGTACTTC.

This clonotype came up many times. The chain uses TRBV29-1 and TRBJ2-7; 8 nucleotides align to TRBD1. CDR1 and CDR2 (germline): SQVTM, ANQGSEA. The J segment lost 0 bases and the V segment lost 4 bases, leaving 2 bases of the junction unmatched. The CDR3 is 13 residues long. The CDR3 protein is CSVGTGSSYEQYF. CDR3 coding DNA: TGCAGCGTTGGGACAGGGAGCTCCTACGAGCAGTACTTC.

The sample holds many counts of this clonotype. CDR3: CASSQDIAGGPYEQYF. In DNA, the CDR3 is TGTGCCAGCAGCCAAGATATAGCGGGAGGACCCTACGAGCAGTACTTC. The chain combines TRBV3-1 with TRBJ2-7; 10 positions agree with TRBD2. CDR3 length: 16 residues. Germline lookup yields CDR1 LGHDT and CDR2 YNNKEL (reference sequence). J gave up 2 bases and V 0 bases, and 4 bases lay outside the gene matches.

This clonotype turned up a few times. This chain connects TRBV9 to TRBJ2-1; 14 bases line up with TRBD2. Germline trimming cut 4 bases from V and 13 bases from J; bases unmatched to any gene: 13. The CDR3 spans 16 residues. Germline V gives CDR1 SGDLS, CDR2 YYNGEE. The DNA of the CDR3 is TGTGCCAGCAGCACTTCGGGACTAGCGGGAGTAGGGGAACAGTTCTTC. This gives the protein CASSTSGLAGVGEQFF.

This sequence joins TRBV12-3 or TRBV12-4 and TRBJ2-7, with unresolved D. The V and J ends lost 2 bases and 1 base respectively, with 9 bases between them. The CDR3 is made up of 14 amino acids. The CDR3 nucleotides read TGTGCCAGCAGTTTATTCGATGGATCCTACGAGCAGTACTTC. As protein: CASSLFDGSYEQYF.

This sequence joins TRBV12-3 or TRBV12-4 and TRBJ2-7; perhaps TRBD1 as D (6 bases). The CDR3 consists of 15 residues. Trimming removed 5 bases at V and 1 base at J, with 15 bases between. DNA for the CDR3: TGTGCCAGCAGTACCCGAGGCAGGGGTTCCTACGAGCAGTACTTC. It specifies CASSTRGRGSYEQYF.

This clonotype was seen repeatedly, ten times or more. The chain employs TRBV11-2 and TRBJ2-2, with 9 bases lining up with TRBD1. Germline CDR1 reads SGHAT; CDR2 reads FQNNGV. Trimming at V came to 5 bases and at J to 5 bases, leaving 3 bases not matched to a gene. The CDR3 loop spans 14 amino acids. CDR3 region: CASSRTGVTGELFF. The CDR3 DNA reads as TGTGCCAGCAGCCGGACAGGGGTTACCGGGGAGCTGTTTTTT.

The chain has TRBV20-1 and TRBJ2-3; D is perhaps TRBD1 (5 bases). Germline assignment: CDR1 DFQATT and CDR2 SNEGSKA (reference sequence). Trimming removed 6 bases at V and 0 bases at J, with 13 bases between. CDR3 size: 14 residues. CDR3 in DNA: TGCAGTGCGAGCACAGGTCTCAGCACAGATACGCAGTATTTT. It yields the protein CSASTGLSTDTQYF.

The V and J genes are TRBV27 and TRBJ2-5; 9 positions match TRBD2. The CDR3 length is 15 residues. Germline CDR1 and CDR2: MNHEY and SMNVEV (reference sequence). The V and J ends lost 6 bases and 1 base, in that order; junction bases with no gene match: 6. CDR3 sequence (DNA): TGTGCCAGCAGGGCAAGACTAGCGGTCCAAGAGACCCAGTACTTC. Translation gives CASRARLAVQETQYF.